This T cell receptor (beta chain) comes out of a study of OX40 agonist ivuxolimab in advanced cancers. Whole-study results and caveats: There were, on average, more expanded clones in CD8+ T cells than in CD4+.

Turning to this clone: Its matching antigen is unknown.

V lost 6 bases and J lost 2, with 12 bases in between. The CDR3 extends over 14 amino acids. From germline, CDR1 is LNHDA and CDR2 SQIVND (reference sequence). Sequencing used immunoSEQ multiplex PCR; TCRdb keeps in-frame clones, though not all of them. This table holds tens of thousands of clones, around 90% found once. The TCR comes from an adult with an advanced solid tumor such as melanoma, head and neck, liver or kidney cancer. The chain carries TRBV19 and TRBJ2-3; maybe TRBD2 (6 bases). Here the sequenced sample was CD4+ or CD8+ T cells sorted from blood, taken in a trial of the OX40 agonist ivuxolimab. The CDR3 nucleotides read TGTGCCAGTAGGAGTGCGGGGTTCACAGATACGCAGTATTTT. It specifies CASRSAGFTDTQYF.